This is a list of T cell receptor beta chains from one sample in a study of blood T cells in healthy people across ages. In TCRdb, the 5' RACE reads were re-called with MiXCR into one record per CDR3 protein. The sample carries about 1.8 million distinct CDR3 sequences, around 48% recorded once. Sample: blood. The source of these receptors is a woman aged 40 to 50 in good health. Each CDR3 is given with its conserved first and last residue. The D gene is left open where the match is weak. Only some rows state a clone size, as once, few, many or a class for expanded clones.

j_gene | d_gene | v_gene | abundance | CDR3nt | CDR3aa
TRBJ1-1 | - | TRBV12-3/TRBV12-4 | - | TGTGCCAGCAGTTCTTCAGGTAACACTGAAGCTTTCTTT | CASSSSGNTEAFF
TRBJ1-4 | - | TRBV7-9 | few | TGTGCCAGCAGCGGATGGGCTAATGAAAAACTGTTTTTT | CASSGWANEKLFF
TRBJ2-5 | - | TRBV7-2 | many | TGTGCCAGCAGCCGAGAGAGGGTATTCGGGGAGACCCAGTACTTC | CASSRERVFGETQYF
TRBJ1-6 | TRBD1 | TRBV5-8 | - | TGTGCCAGCAGCTTGCACCAGGGACAGGAGGATTCACCCCTCCACTTT | CASSLHQGQEDSPLHF
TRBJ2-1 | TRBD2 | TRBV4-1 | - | TGCGCCAGCAGCCAAGACGGGGGACTAGCGGGGGGGCGCTACAATGAGCAGTTCTTC | CASSQDGGLAGGRYNEQFF
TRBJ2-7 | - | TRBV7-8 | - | TGTGCCAGCAGCTTAGGTTCGATCATCGGCAGACTCTACGAGCAGTACTTC | CASSLGSIIGRLYEQYF
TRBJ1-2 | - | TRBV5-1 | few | TGCGCCAGCAGGGTCGGGAGTAACTATGGCTACACCTTC | CASRVGSNYGYTF
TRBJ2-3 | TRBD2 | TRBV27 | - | TGTGCCACCTACGACGGGGGGATTTTAGATACGCAGTATTTT | CATYDGGILDTQYF
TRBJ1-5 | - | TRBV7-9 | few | TGTGCCAGCAGCTTAACAATTGGGGACAATCAGCCCCAGCATTTT | CASSLTIGDNQPQHF
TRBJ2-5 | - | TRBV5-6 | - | TGTGCCAGCAGCCGACAGGTCATGCAGACCCAGTACTTC | CASSRQVMQTQYF
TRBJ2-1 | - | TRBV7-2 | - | TGTGCCAGCAGCCCAGCCGGGACTCCCTCCTACAATGAGCAGTTCTTC | CASSPAGTPSYNEQFF
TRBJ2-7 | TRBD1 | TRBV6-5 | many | TGTGCCAGCAGTCCCGGGACAGGGGGTTTCTACGAGCAGTACTTC | CASSPGTGGFYEQYF
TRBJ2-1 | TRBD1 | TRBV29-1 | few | TGCAGCCTGAGAGACAGGGGCGTATCCTACAATGAGCAGTTCTTC | CSLRDRGVSYNEQFF
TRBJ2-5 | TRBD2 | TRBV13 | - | TGTGCCAGCACCTTAAGTCAGCGGGGGGCTCTAGAGACCCAGTACTTC | CASTLSQRGALETQYF
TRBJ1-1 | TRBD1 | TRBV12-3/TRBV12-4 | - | TGTGCCAGCAGTCGACAGGGGGCGGCGAACACTGAAGCTTTCTTT | CASSRQGAANTEAFF
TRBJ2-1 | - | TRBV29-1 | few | TGCAGCGGGAGCTCCTACAATGAGCAGTTCTTC | CSGSSYNEQFF
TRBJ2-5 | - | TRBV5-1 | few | TGCGCCAGCAGGGTCAGGGTACAAGAGACCCAGTACTTC | CASRVRVQETQYF
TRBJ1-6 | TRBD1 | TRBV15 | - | TGTGCCACCAGCACTGGACAGGAAGATTATTCACCCCTCCACTTT | CATSTGQEDYSPLHF
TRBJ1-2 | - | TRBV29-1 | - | TGCAGCGTTGAGATGAAAGGAGGCTACACCTTC | CSVEMKGGYTF
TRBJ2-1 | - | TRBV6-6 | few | TGTGCCAGCAGGGATCTGGGGTTGCCTAACGATGAGCAGTTCTTC | CASRDLGLPNDEQFF
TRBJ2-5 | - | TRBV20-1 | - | TGCAGTGCGCCGTTCGGGACCCAGTACTTC | CSAPFGTQYF
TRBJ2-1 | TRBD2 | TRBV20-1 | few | TGCAGTGCTAGTGGGAATAGCGGGGGGCCGAAGAATGAGCAGTTCTTC | CSASGNSGGPKNEQFF
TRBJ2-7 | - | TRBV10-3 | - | TGTGCCATCAGTGAAGAGGACTTCTCCGAGCAGTACTTC | CAISEEDFSEQYF
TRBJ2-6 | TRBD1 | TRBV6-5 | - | TGTGCCAGCAGTTACTGGGACAGGGACTCTGGGGCCAACGTCCTGACTTTC | CASSYWDRDSGANVLTF
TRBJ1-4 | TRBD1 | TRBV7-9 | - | TGTGCCAGCAGCATAACTAGCGGGACAGGGGTTACAGGCCGGAGAGAAAAACTGTTTTTT | CASSITSGTGVTGRREKLFF
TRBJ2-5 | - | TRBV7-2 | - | TGTGCCAGCAGCTTACGGTTGGGGACGAAGCAAGAGACCCAGTACTTC | CASSLRLGTKQETQYF
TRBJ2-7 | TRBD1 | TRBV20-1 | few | TGCAGTGCTGCCCGGGACAGTAGCTCCTACGAGCAGTACTTC | CSAARDSSSYEQYF
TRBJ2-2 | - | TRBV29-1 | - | TGCAGCGTTGACGAGGGACCTTTCACCGGGGAGCTGTTTTTT | CSVDEGPFTGELFF
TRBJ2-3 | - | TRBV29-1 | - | TGCAGCGTTAGCCGACTAGTCCCAGATACGCAGTATTTT | CSVSRLVPDTQYF
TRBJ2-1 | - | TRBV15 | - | TGTGCCACCAGCAGAGATCGAGCCAGCCTATTAGAGCAGTTCTTC | CATSRDRASLLEQFF
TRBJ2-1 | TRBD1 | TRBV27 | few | TGTGCCAGCAGTTCTCCGACAGGGGGCTTGGACAATGAGCAGTTCTTC | CASSSPTGGLDNEQFF
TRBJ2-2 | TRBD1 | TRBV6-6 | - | TGTGCCAGCAGTTACCGGGACAGGAGAAACACCGGGGGGCTGTTTTTT | CASSYRDRRNTGGLFF
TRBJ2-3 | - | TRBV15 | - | TGTGCCACCAGCACACGAATGGGGGCCCAATCAGGGGATACGCAGTATTTT | CATSTRMGAQSGDTQYF
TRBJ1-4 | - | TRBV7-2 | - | TGTGCCAGCAGCTTAGATCCAGGGAGGGCAACTAATGAAAAACTGTTTTTT | CASSLDPGRATNEKLFF
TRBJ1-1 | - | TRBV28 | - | TGTGCCAGCAGCCCAGGGAATTGGGCTTTCTTT | CASSPGNWAFF
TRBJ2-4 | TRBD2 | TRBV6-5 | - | TGTGCCAGCAGTTTAGGGACTAGCGGGGGGTTAGCCAAAAACATTCAGTACTTC | CASSLGTSGGLAKNIQYF
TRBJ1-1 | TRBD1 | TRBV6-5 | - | TGTGCCAGCAGTTACCAGGACAGGGTGGGCACTGAAGCTTTCTTT | CASSYQDRVGTEAFF
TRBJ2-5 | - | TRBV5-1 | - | TGCGCCAGCAGCTTGTGGCAGGAGCGACAAGAGACCCAGTACTTC | CASSLWQERQETQYF
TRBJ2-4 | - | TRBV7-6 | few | TGTGCCAGCAGCCGTAGCACCCCACAGGGAAGGGGCAAAAACATTCAGTACTTC | CASSRSTPQGRGKNIQYF
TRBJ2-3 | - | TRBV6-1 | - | TGTGCCAGCAGCTGCACCCCTGGGACAGATACGCAGTATTTT | CASSCTPGTDTQYF
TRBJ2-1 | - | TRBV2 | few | TGTGCCAGCACTCCCCCAGGAGACAATGAGCAGTTCTTC | CASTPPGDNEQFF
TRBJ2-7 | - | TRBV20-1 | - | TGCAGTGCGAAGTGGGCCAACTACGAGCAGTACTTC | CSAKWANYEQYF
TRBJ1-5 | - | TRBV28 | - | TGTGCCAGCCGGGGAGCAGGGGGCAATCAGCCCCAGCATTTT | CASRGAGGNQPQHF
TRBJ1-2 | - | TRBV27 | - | TGTGCCAGCAGTTTTCAAGGGGATGGCTACACCTTC | CASSFQGDGYTF
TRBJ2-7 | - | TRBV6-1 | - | TGTGCCAGCATTAATAACGGACACTCCTACGAGCAGTACTTC | CASINNGHSYEQYF
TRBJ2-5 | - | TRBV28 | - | TGTGCCAGCAGCCTAGAAGGGGGGTCAGCTGCAGAGACCCAGTACTTC | CASSLEGGSAAETQYF
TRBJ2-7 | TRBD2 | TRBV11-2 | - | TGTGCCAGCAGCTTAGCCCGGACTAGCGGGGGCTACGAGCAGTACTTC | CASSLARTSGGYEQYF
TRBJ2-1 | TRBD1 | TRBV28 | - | TGTGCCAGCAGTTTCGACAGGGTGGCCCCCATGCCCCACAATGAGCAGTTCTTC | CASSFDRVAPMPHNEQFF
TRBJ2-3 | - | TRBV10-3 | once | TGTGCCACCAGTGAGTCTCTGGGTAGCAACACAGATACGCAGTATTTT | CATSESLGSNTDTQYF
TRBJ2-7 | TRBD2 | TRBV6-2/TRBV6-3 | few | TGTGCCAGCAGAATAGCTAGCGGGGGAGCCTACGAGCAGTACTTC | CASRIASGGAYEQYF
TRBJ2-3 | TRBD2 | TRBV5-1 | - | TGCGCCAGCAGCTTTTCTGGACTAGCGTCAGATACGCAGTATTTT | CASSFSGLASDTQYF